The subject of this entry is one T cell receptor (beta chain). The antigen is undetermined. The data originate from a study of cytomegalovirus exposure and HLA in healthy donors. Regarding the study as a whole: Previous analysis showed most TCR beta V segments were productive about 87% or about 30% of the time.

Primers: 60 Vbeta forward and 13 Jbeta reverse. Libraries were prepared by immunoSEQ multiplex PCR; TCRdb keeps only in-frame clonotypes and omits some of them. Of roughly 180,000 clones listed, about three quarters are singletons. The CDR3 length is 15 residues. Germline values: CDR1 SGHRS, CDR2 YFSETQ. V gave up 4 bases and J gave up 4 bases; unmatched junction bases: 3. The sequenced sample consisted of PBMCs. The gene calls are TRBV5-1 and TRBJ2-2; 11 positions match TRBD1. The receptor's source is an older woman in good health and CMV-seropositive. This CDR3 is CASSTGTGGTGELFF. The CDR3 DNA is TGCGCCAGCAGCACGGGGACAGGGGGCACCGGGGAGCTGTTTTTT.